The source of this TCR beta chain is a study of blood T cells in healthy people across ages. Notes on the study in general: Measured against age, TCR beta diversity per million T cells decreased in a roughly linear manner. Relative to aged donors, long-lived donors carried more naive CD4+ cells and displayed higher diversity.

Total RNA was isolated from each sample in quantities of at least 6 micrograms. CDR1 and CDR2 (germline): MNHNS, SASEGT. Trimming pared 6 bases from V and 1 base from J, leaving 16 bases between. There are 15 residues in the CDR3. Then a second PCR, running roughly 7 to 11 cycles, was carried out with a sample-barcoded 5' primer and a J-beta primer mix. Tagging of each cDNA molecule was performed by a template-switch adaptor with 12 random nucleotides. TCRdb re-analysed the 5' RACE reads in MiXCR, keeping a single row per CDR3 protein. The sample includes 800,000 to 1,000,000 distinct CDR3 sequences, around 48% seen only once; the top ten take around 15%. This clonotype was picked up a small number of times. The antigen remains unidentified.

This clonotype originated in a man between 25 and 39 years old in good health. Sequenced material: blood. The rearrangement uses TRBV6-1 and TRBJ2-7; tentative D call: TRBD2 (6 bases). The CDR3 bases are TGTGCCAGCAGGTTACAGGCGGGGTATTCCTACGAGCAGTACTTC. Protein sequence: CASRLQAGYSYEQYF.